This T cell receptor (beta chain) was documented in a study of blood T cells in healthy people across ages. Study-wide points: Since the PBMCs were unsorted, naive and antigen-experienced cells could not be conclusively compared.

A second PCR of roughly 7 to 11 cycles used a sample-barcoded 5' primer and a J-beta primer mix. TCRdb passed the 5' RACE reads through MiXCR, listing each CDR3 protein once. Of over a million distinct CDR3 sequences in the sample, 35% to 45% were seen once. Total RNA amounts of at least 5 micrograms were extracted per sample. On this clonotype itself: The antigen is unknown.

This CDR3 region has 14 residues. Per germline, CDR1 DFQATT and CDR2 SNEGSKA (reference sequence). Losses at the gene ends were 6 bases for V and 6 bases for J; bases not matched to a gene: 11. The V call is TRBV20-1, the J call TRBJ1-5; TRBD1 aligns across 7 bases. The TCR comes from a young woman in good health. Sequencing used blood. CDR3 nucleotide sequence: TGCAGTGCCACCTCAGGGGGGGGAGGTCAGCCCCAGCATTTT. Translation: CSATSGGGGQPQHF.